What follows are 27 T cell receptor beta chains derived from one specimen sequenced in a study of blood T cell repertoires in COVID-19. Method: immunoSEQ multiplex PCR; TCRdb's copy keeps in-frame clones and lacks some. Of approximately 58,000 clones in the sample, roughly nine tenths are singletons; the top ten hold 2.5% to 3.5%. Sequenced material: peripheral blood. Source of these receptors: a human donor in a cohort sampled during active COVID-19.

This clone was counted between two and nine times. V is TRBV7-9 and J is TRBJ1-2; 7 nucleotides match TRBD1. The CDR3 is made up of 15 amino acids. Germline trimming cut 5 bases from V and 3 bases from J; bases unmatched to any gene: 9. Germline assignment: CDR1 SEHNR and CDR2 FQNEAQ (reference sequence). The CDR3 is CASSPQGQADYGYTF. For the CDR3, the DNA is TGTGCCAGCAGCCCCCAAGGACAGGCCGACTATGGCTACACCTTC.

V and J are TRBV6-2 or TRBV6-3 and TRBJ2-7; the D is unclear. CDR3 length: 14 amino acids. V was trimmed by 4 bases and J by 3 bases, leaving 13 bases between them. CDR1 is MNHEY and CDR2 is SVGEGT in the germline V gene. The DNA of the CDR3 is TGTGCCAGCAGTTCGAGCTCGCGGTACTACGAGCAGTACGTC. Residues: CASSSSSRYYEQYV.

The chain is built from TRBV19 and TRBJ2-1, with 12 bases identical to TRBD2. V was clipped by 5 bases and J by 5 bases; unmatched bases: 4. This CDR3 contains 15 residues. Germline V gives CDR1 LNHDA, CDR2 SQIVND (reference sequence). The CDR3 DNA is TGTGCCAGTAGTCCACTAGCGGGGGGCAACAATGAGCAGTTCTTC. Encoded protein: CASSPLAGGNNEQFF.

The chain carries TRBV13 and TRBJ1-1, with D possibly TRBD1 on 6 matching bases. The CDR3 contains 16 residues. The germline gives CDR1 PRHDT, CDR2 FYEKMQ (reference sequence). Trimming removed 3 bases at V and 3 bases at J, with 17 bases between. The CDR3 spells CASSLIVGAEDTEAFF. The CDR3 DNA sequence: TGTGCCAGCAGCTTGATCGTGGGGGCAGAGGACACTGAAGCTTTCTTT.

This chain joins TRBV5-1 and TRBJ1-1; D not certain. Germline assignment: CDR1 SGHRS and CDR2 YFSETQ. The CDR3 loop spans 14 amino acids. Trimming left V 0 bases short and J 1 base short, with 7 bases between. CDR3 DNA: TGCGCCAGCAGCTTGGCCCAGGAGAACACTGAAGCTTTCTTT. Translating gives CASSLAQENTEAFF.

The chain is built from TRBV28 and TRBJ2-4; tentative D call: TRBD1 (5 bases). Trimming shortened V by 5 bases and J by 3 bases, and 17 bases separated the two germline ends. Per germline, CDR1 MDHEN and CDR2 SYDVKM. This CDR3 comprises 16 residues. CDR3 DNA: TGTGCCAGCAGTCCACCGGACAAATTTGGCAAAAACATTCAGTACTTC. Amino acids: CASSPPDKFGKNIQYF. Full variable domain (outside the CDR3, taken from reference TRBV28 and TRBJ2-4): DVKVTQSSRYLVKRTGEKVFLECVQDMDHENMFWYRQDPGLGLRLIYFSYDVKMKEKGDIPEGYSVSREKKERFSLILESASTNQTSMYLCASSPPDKFGKNIQYFGAGTRLSVL.

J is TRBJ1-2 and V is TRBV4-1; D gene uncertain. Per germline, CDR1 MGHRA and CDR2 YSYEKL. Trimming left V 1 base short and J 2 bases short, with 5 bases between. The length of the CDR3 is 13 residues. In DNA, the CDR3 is TGCGCCAGCAGCCAAGTTAGCAACTATGGCTACACCTTC. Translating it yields CASSQVSNYGYTF.

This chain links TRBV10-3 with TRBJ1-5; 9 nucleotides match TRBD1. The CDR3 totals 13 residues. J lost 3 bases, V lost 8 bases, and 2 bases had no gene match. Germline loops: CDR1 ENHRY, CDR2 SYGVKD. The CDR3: CAIGQGINQPQHF. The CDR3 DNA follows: TGTGCCATCGGACAGGGGATCAATCAGCCCCAGCATTTT.

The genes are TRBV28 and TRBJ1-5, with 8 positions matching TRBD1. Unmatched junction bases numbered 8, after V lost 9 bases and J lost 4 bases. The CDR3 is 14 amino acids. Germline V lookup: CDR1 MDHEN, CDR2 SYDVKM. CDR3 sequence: CASTNTGGNQPQHF. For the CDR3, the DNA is TGTGCCAGTACGAATACAGGGGGGAATCAGCCCCAGCATTTT.

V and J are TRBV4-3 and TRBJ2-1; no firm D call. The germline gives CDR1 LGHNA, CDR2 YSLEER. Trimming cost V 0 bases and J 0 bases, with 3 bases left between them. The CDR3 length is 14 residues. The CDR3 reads CASSQDHSYNEQFF. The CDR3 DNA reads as TGCGCCAGCAGCCAAGACCACTCCTACAATGAGCAGTTCTTC.

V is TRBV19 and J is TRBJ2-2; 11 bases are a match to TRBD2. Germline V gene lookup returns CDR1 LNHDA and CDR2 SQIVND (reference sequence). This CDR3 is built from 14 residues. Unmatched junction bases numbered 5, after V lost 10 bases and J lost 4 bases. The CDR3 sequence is CATSSGRSTGELFF. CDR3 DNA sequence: TGTGCCACCTCTAGCGGGAGGAGCACCGGGGAGCTGTTTTTT.

This CDR3 reads CASSRGGSGANVLTF. In DNA form, the CDR3 reads TGTGCCAGCAGCCGTGGGGGGTCTGGGGCCAACGTCCTGACTTTC. This chain uses TRBV7-2 with TRBJ2-6, with D possibly TRBD2 on 6 matching bases. This CDR3 region has 15 residues. V dropped 5 bases and J dropped 1 base, with 9 bases sitting between them. Germline assignment: CDR1 SGHTA and CDR2 FQGNSA.

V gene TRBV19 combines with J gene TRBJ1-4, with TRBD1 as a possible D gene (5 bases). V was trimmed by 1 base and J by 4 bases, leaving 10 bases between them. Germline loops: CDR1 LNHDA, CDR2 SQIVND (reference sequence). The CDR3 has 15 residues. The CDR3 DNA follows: TGTGCCAGTAGTATAGGGACAACCGTTAATGAAAAACTGTTTTTT. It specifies CASSIGTTVNEKLFF.

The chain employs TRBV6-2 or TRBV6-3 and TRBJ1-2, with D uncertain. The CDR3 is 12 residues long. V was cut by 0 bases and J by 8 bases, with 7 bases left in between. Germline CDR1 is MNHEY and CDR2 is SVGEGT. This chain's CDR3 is CASSYSGGGYTF. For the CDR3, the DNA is TGTGCCAGCAGTTACTCGGGAGGCGGCTACACCTTC.

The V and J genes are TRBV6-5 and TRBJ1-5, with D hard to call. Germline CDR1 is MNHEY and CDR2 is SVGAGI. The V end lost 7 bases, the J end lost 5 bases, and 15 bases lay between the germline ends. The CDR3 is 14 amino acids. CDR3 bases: TGTGCCAGCATGGAGGGAAGTGGGGATCAGCCCCAGCATTTT. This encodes CASMEGSGDQPQHF.

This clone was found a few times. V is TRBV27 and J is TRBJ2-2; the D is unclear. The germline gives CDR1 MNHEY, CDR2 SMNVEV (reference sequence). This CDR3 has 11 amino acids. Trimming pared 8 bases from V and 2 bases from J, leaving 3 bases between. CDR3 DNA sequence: TGTGCCAGCGGCAACACCGGGGAGCTGTTTTTT. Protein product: CASGNTGELFF.

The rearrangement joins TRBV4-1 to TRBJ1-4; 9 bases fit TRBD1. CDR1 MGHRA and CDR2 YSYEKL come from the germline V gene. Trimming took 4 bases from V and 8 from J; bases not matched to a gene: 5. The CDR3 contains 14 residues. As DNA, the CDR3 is TGCGCCAGCAGCCCGGACAGGGGCCTGGAAAAACTGTTTTTT. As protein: CASSPDRGLEKLFF.

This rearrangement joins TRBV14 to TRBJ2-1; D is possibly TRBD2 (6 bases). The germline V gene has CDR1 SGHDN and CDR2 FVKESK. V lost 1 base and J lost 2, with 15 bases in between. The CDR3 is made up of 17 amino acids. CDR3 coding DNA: TGTGCCAGCAGCCAAGGTTGGGGACTGGGGGCCTACAATGAGCAGTTCTTC. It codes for CASSQGWGLGAYNEQFF.

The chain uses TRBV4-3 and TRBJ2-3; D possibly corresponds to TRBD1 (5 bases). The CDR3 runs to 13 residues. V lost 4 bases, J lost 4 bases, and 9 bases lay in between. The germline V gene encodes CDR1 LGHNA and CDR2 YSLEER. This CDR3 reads CASSRRGADTQYF. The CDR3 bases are TGCGCCAGCAGCCGTAGGGGTGCAGATACGCAGTATTTT.

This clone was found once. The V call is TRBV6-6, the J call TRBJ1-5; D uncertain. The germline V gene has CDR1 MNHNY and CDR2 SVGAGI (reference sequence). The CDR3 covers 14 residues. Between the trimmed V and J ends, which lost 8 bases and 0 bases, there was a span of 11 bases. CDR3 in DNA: TGTGCCAGCCTCGACTCTGATAGCAATCAGCCCCAGCATTTT. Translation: CASLDSDSNQPQHF.

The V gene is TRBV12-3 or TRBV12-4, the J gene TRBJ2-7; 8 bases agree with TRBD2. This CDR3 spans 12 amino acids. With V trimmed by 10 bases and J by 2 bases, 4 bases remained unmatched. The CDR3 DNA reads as TGTGCCACCGGGGGGGACGCCTACGAGCAGTACTTC. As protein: CATGGDAYEQYF.

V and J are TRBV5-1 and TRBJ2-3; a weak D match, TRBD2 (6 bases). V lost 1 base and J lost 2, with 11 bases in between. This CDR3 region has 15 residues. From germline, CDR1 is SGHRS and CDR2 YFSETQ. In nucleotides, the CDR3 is TGCGCCAGCAGCTTGCATCAGGGACTCACAGATACGCAGTATTTT. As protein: CASSLHQGLTDTQYF.

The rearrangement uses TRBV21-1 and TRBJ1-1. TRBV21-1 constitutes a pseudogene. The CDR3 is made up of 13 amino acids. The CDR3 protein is CASSNFTGYEAFF. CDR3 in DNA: TGTGCCAGCAGCAATTTCACGGGGTATGAAGCTTTCTTT.

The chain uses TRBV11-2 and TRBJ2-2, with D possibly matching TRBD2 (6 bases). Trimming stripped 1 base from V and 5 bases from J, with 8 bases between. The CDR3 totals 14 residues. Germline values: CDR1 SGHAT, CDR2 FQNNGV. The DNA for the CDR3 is TGTGCCAGCAGCTTAGTGGAGGGGACCGGGGAGCTGTTTTTT. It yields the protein CASSLVEGTGELFF.

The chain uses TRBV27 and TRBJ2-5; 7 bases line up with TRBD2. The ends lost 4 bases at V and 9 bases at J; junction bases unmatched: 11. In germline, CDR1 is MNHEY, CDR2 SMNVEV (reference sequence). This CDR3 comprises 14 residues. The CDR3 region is CASSSPSGGKAQYF. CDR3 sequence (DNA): TGTGCCAGCAGTTCACCCTCGGGGGGAAAGGCCCAGTACTTC.

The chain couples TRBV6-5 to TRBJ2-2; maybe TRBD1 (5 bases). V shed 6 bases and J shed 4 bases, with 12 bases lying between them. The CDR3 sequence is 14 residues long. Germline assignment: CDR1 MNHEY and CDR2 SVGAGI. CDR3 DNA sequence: TGTGCCAGCAGCTCACAGGACGCCACCGGGGAGCTGTTTTTT. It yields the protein CASSSQDATGELFF.

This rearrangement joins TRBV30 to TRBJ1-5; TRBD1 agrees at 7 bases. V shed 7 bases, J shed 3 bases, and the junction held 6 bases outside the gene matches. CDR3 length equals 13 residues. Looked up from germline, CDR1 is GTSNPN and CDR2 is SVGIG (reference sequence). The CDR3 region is CAYDREDNQPQHF. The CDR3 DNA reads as TGTGCCTACGACAGGGAGGACAATCAGCCCCAGCATTTT.